The 28 T cell receptor beta chains given below trace back to one sample, sequenced in a study of cytotoxic CD8 clonotypes in ibrutinib-treated CLL. Assay used: immunoSEQ multiplex PCR; TCRdb lists only in-frame clones, some missing. The table lists 150,000 to 200,000 clones, 88% of them singletons. The sequenced sample was PBMCs, obtained at disease progression, from a patient treated with ibrutinib. These receptor sequences come from a human donor with chronic lymphocytic leukemia.

The rearrangement links TRBV7-2 to TRBJ2-3; D gene ambiguous. This CDR3 is built from 16 residues. Germline V gene data show CDR1 as SGHTA and CDR2 as FQGNSA. The V gene lost 6 bases and the J gene lost 2 bases, with 18 bases spanning the gap. Here the CDR3 DNA reads TGTGCCAGCAGTAAACAGCAAGGCTACCTCACAGATACGCAGTATTTT. Translating it yields CASSKQQGYLTDTQYF. Drawing the rest from reference TRBV7-2 and TRBJ2-3, the complete variable domain is GAGVSQSPSNKVTEKGKDVELRCDPISGHTALYWYRQSLGQGLEFLIYFQGNSAPDKSGLPSDRFSAERTGGSVSTLTIQRTQQEDSAVYLCASSKQQGYLTDTQYFGPGTRLTVL.

The gene calls are TRBV6-5 and TRBJ1-4; D is ambiguous. From germline, CDR1 is MNHEY and CDR2 SVGAGI. There are 12 residues in the CDR3. V lost 6 bases to trimming and J lost 3 bases, with 5 bases between them. The CDR3 loop reads CASRTSNEKLFF. The CDR3 DNA reads as TGTGCCAGCAGAACATCTAATGAAAAACTGTTTTTT.

The gene calls are TRBV4-2 and TRBJ2-7; 11 bases align to TRBD2. CDR3 length: 17 residues. Germline V lookup: CDR1 LGHNA, CDR2 YNFKEQ. Germline trimming cut 1 base from V and 6 bases from J; bases unmatched to any gene: 11. The CDR3 loop is CASSQARLTSGSSEQYF. CDR3 in DNA: TGTGCCAGCAGCCAAGCCCGTCTTACTAGCGGGAGCTCCGAGCAGTACTTC.

The chain is built from TRBV5-6 and TRBJ1-2; possible D gene TRBD1, 5 bases. Trimming took off 5 bases at V and 4 bases at J, with 15 bases between the two ends. The CDR3 contains 14 residues. The germline V gene encodes CDR1 SGHDT and CDR2 YYEEEE. CDR3 DNA sequence: TGTGCCAGCAGGGGGCCGTTACGGTCCTATGGCTACACCTTC. This codes for CASRGPLRSYGYTF. Filled out from reference TRBV5-6 and TRBJ1-2, the complete variable domain reads DAGVTQSPTHLIKTRGQQVTLRCSPKSGHDTVSWYQQALGQGPQFIFQYYEEEERQRGNFPDRFSGHQFPNYSSELNVNALLLGDSALYLCASRGPLRSYGYTFGSGTRLTVV.

The J gene is TRBJ2-3, the V gene TRBV2; 7 nucleotides agree with TRBD2. This CDR3 contains 13 residues. V lost 11 bases to trimming and J lost 6 bases; unmatched junction nucleotides: 11. CDR1 is SNHLY, CDR2 FYNNEI, per germline. CDR3 amino acids: CACDRTSMDTQYF. For the CDR3, the DNA is TGTGCCTGCGATCGGACTAGTATGGATACGCAGTATTTT.

J is TRBJ2-1 and V is TRBV28, with D possibly being TRBD1 (6 bases). The CDR3 extends over 15 amino acids. CDR1 MDHEN and CDR2 SYDVKM come from the germline V gene. V gave up 7 bases and J gave up 4 bases, with 17 bases separating them. The CDR3 coding sequence is TGTGCCAGCATAGGACCGGGACATGGTTACAATGAGCAGTTCTTC. Protein: CASIGPGHGYNEQFF.

The genes are TRBV11-2 and TRBJ1-2, with D possibly being TRBD1 (6 bases). V was trimmed by 5 bases and J by 6 bases, leaving 22 bases between them. The germline V gene has CDR1 SGHAT and CDR2 FQNNGV. The CDR3 consists of 16 residues. This CDR3 reads CASSPSGGRLSHGYTF. The CDR3 bases are TGTGCCAGCAGCCCCTCGGGGGGCCGATTATCCCATGGCTACACCTTC.

This clone has a single count. The V gene is TRBV7-2, the J gene TRBJ1-2, with D unclear. The V end lost 4 bases, the J end lost 1 base, and 13 bases lay between the germline ends. The CDR3 is made up of 15 amino acids. The V gene's germline CDR1 is SGHTA and CDR2 FQGNSA. The CDR3 DNA follows: TGTGCCAGCAGCTCCCCAGGACTCTTTAACTATGGCTACACCTTC. Translation gives CASSSPGLFNYGYTF.

This sequence joins TRBV28 and TRBJ2-1; D not resolved. V lost 5 bases and J 9 bases, leaving 17 bases between the germline ends. In germline, CDR1 is MDHEN, CDR2 SYDVKM. The CDR3 loop spans 14 amino acids. CDR3 DNA sequence: TGTGCCAGCAGTCCCCCCCCGCCGGTGGGTGAGCAGTTCTTC. Translation: CASSPPPPVGEQFF.

This clone turned up a few times. This chain joins TRBV30 and TRBJ1-5, with 7 bases identical to TRBD1. Germline-derived CDR1 and CDR2 are GTSNPN and SVGIG (reference sequence). The V segment lost 1 base and the J segment 4 bases; nucleotides outside the gene matches: 16. This CDR3 region has 18 residues. The CDR3: CAWSAGTVDLFSNQPQHF. In DNA, the CDR3 is TGTGCCTGGAGTGCCGGGACAGTGGATCTCTTTAGTAATCAGCCCCAGCATTTT.

The chain employs TRBV19 and TRBJ1-4; D perhaps matches TRBD1 (6 bases). The length of the CDR3 is 15 residues. Between the trimmed V and J ends, which lost 5 bases and 5 bases, there was a span of 15 bases. The germline gives CDR1 LNHDA, CDR2 SQIVND (reference sequence). Here the CDR3 DNA reads TGTGCCAGTAGTGTACAGGGTACCGGGAATGAAAAACTGTTTTTT. Protein: CASSVQGTGNEKLFF.

The V call is TRBV7-3, the J call TRBJ2-1; D is perhaps TRBD2 (6 bases). Looked up from germline, CDR1 is SGHTA and CDR2 is FQGTGA. The CDR3 runs to 12 residues. Trimming left V 5 bases short and J 6 bases short, with 8 bases between. CDR3 amino acids: CASSLSGNEQFF. The CDR3 DNA is TGTGCCAGCAGCCTTAGCGGCAATGAGCAGTTCTTC.

The chain joins TRBV7-2 to TRBJ2-7, with TRBD1 matching over 8 bases. The CDR3 loop spans 14 amino acids. Germline V gene lookup returns CDR1 SGHTA and CDR2 FQGNSA. V shed 2 bases and J 5 bases; nucleotides not matched to a gene: 5. The CDR3 region is CASSLHQGANEQYF. In nucleotides, the CDR3 is TGTGCCAGCAGCTTACACCAGGGGGCGAACGAGCAGTACTTC.

On this clone: The same CDR3 is also encoded by other DNA sequences in this sample. This chain joins TRBV29-1 and TRBJ1-3; D gene ambiguous. V was cut by 4 bases and J by 4 bases, with 11 bases left in between. The CDR3 covers 13 residues. Germline CDR1 SQVTM, CDR2 ANQGSEA. This chain's CDR3 is CSVVGGSGNTIYF. In nucleotides, the CDR3 is TGCAGCGTTGTAGGAGGGTCCGGAAACACCATATATTTT.

The chain has TRBV4-1 and TRBJ1-1; D is possibly TRBD1 (5 bases). Germline-derived CDR1 and CDR2 are MGHRA and YSYEKL. The CDR3 runs 15 residues. V was trimmed by 3 bases and J by 1 base, leaving 12 bases between them. The CDR3 loop reads CASSQGHAENTEAFF. The CDR3 nucleotides read TGCGCCAGCAGCCAGGGGCACGCGGAGAACACTGAAGCTTTCTTT.

The V call is TRBV6-5, the J call TRBJ1-3; 8 bases are shared with TRBD1. The CDR3 extends over 15 amino acids. The germline CDR1 and CDR2 sequences are MNHEY and SVGAGI. V shed 6 bases and J 0 bases; nucleotides not matched to a gene: 4. The chain's CDR3 is CASSSTGASGNTIYF. CDR3 coding DNA: TGTGCCAGCAGCTCGACAGGGGCCTCTGGAAACACCATATATTTT.

V is TRBV10-1 and J is TRBJ2-2, with no clear D. V was pared by 7 bases and J by 1 base, with 1 base between. Looked up from germline, CDR1 is WNHNN and CDR2 is SYGVQD (reference sequence). This CDR3 is built from 11 residues. The CDR3 is CASKNTGELFF. In DNA, the CDR3 is TGCGCCAGCAAGAACACCGGGGAGCTGTTTTTT.

This chain joins TRBV29-1 and TRBJ2-1, with a weak D call TRBD2 (6 bases). Per the germline V gene, CDR1 is SQVTM and CDR2 is ANQGSEA. The CDR3 spans 12 residues. Between the trimmed V and J ends, which lost 6 bases and 0 bases, there was a span of 6 bases. The DNA for the CDR3 is TGCAGCGTGACTAGCTCCTACAATGAGCAGTTCTTC. It specifies CSVTSSYNEQFF.

The rearrangement uses TRBV5-1 and TRBJ2-2, with 10 positions matching TRBD1. Germline-derived CDR1 and CDR2 are SGHRS and YFSETQ. Trimming cost V 3 bases and J 0 bases; bases outside gene matches: 8. The CDR3 loop spans 18 amino acids. CDR3: CASSSRGTGATNTGELFF. For the CDR3, the DNA is TGCGCCAGCAGCTCCCGCGGGACAGGGGCCACGAACACCGGGGAGCTGTTTTTT.

The chain has TRBV9 and TRBJ2-7; no firm D call. Looked up from germline, CDR1 is SGDLS and CDR2 is YYNGEE. This CDR3 is 13 amino acids long. V lost 2 bases and J lost 4, with 10 bases in between. The CDR3, as DNA: TGTGCCAGCAGCGTTGGTGTGGAGTACGAGCAGTACTTC. It is translated as CASSVGVEYEQYF. Full variable domain (outside the CDR3, taken from reference TRBV9 and TRBJ2-7): DSGVTQTPKHLITATGQRVTLRCSPRSGDLSVYWYQQSLDQGLQFLIQYYNGEERAKGNILERFSAQQFPDLHSELNLSSLELGDSALYFCASSVGVEYEQYFGPGTRLTVT.

V and J are TRBV11-1 and TRBJ1-2; 10 bases match TRBD1. The germline V gene encodes CDR1 SGHAT and CDR2 FQDESV (reference sequence). The CDR3 length is 16 residues. Germline trimming cut 3 bases from V and 4 bases from J; bases unmatched to any gene: 8. The DNA of the CDR3 is TGTGCCAGCAGCTTGGGGGACAGGGGTTCCGGCTATGGCTACACCTTC. It specifies CASSLGDRGSGYGYTF.

V and J are TRBV27 and TRBJ1-4; the D gene is possibly TRBD1 (5 bases). The CDR3 is 14 amino acids. V was clipped by 7 bases and J by 12 bases, with 21 bases between them. Germline-derived CDR1 and CDR2 are MNHEY and SMNVEV (reference sequence). In DNA form, the CDR3 reads TGTGCCAGCAAGCCAGACCAAGTCCGACAGCAACTGTTTTTT. Translated: CASKPDQVRQQLFF.

J is TRBJ2-7 and V is TRBV11-3, with D possibly being TRBD1 or TRBD2 (6 bases each). CDR3 length equals 15 residues. The V end lost 4 bases, the J end lost 0 bases, and 13 bases lay between the germline ends. The germline V gene encodes CDR1 SGHNT and CDR2 YENEEA. CDR3 region: CASSSRGRSSYEQYF. CDR3 in DNA: TGTGCCAGCAGCTCCCGGGGGCGGAGCTCCTACGAGCAGTACTTC.

This chain joins TRBV2 and TRBJ1-1, with 10 positions matching TRBD1. The CDR3 loop spans 14 amino acids. Per the germline V gene, CDR1 is SNHLY and CDR2 is FYNNEI. Germline trimming cut 6 bases from V and 6 bases from J; bases unmatched to any gene: 7. As DNA, the CDR3 is TGTGCCAGCAGGACAGGGGGCCGTCCCGCTGAAGCTTTCTTT. Translating gives CASRTGGRPAEAFF.

The V and J genes are TRBV5-1 and TRBJ2-2; 7 bases are shared with TRBD1. Germline V gene sequence: CDR1 SGHRS, CDR2 YFSETQ. This CDR3 region has 16 residues. The ends lost 4 bases at V and 2 bases at J; junction bases unmatched: 8. CDR3 in DNA: TGCGCCAGCAGCATCCGGACAGGAGGAAACACCGGGGAGCTGTTTTTT. Amino acid sequence: CASSIRTGGNTGELFF.

CDR3 DNA sequence: TGCGCCAGCAGTCGCGGCGGGACGTCCTACAATGAGCAGTTCTTC. This translates into CASSRGGTSYNEQFF. The chain recombines TRBV5-1 with TRBJ2-1, with a tentative D call TRBD2 (6 bases). Trimming took off 5 bases at V and 1 base at J, with 13 bases between the two ends. Germline values: CDR1 SGHRS, CDR2 YFSETQ. The CDR3 has 15 amino acids.

This clone has just a few counts. This sequence joins TRBV7-9 and TRBJ2-7; D not resolved. The V and J ends lost 1 base and 6 bases respectively, with 19 bases between them. The CDR3 length is 16 residues. The germline V gene has CDR1 SEHNR and CDR2 FQNEAQ (reference sequence). The CDR3 spells CASSLGPRARDSEQYF. The CDR3 coding sequence is TGTGCCAGCAGCTTAGGGCCCCGGGCCCGCGACTCCGAGCAGTACTTC.

The chain is built from TRBV18 and TRBJ1-1, with a weak D call TRBD1 (6 bases). V shed 1 base and J shed 6 bases, with 12 bases lying between them. Germline lookup yields CDR1 KGHSH and CDR2 LQKENI. This CDR3 contains 14 residues. DNA of the CDR3: TGTGCCAGCTCACCACGCCGGGACACCCCTGAAGCTTTCTTT. Amino acid sequence: CASSPRRDTPEAFF.